This TCR beta chain was retrieved from a study of neoadjuvant anti-PD-1 for oral cavity cancer. Looking at the study overall: Non-progressing patients received a fourth nivolumab dose near day 43, then surgery on days 50-56.

TCRdb keeps only in-frame clones here, not all; method: immunoSEQ multiplex PCR. The sample lists about 13,000 clones, more than 65% occurring once. Patients had newly diagnosed, untreated stage II-IVA oral cavity squamous cell carcinoma. The germline V gene has CDR1 SGHRS and CDR2 YFSETQ. V gave up 4 bases and J gave up 2 bases; unmatched junction bases: 4. The CDR3 sequence is 15 residues long. The TCR sequence derives from a person between 40 and 85 years old with oral cavity squamous cell carcinoma. The sequenced sample was PBMCs, obtained before nivolumab (anti-PD-1) treatment. The rearrangement uses TRBV5-1 and TRBJ2-1; 9 bases align to TRBD1. CDR3 nucleotides: TGCGCCAGCAGCAAGACAGGGGGAACCTACAATGAGCAGTTCTTC. It translates to CASSKTGGTYNEQFF. The full variable domain, its missing parts supplied by reference TRBV5-1 and TRBJ2-1, is KAGVTQTPRYLIKTRGQQVTLSCSPISGHRSVSWYQQTPGQGLQFLFEYFSETQRNKGNFPGRFSGRQFSNSRSEMNVSTLELGDSALYLCASSKTGGTYNEQFFGPGTRLTVL.